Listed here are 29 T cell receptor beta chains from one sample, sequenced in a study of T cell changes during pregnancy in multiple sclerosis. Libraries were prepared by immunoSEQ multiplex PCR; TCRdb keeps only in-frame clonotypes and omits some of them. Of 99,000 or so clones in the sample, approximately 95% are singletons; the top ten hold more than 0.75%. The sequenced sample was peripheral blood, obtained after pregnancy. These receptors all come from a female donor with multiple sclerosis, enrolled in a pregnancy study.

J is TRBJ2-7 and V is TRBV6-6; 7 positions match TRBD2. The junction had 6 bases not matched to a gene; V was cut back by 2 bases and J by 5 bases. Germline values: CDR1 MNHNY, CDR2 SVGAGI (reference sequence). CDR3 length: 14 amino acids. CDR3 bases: TGTGCCAGCAGTTACGGGGCGGGAGTGGACGAGCAGTACTTC. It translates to CASSYGAGVDEQYF.

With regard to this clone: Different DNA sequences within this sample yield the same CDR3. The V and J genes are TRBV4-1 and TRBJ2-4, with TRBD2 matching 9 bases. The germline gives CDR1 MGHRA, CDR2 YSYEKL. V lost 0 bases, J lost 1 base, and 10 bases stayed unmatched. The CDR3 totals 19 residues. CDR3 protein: CASSQDPAGGLGAKNIQYF. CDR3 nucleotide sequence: TGCGCCAGCAGCCAAGATCCAGCGGGAGGATTAGGGGCCAAAAACATTCAGTACTTC.

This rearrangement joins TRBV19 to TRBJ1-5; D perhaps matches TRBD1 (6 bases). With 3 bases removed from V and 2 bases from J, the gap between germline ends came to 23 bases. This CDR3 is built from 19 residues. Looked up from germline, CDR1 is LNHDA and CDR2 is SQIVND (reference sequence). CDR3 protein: CASSIGPVRGIKGNQPQHF. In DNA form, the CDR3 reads TGTGCCAGTAGTATTGGCCCGGTCAGGGGAATTAAAGGCAATCAGCCCCAGCATTTT.

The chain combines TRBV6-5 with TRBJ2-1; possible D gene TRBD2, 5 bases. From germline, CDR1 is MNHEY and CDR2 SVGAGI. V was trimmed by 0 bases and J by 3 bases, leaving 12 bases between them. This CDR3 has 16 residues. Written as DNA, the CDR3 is TGTGCCAGCAGTTACTCGTCAGTGGAGGACTACAATGAGCAGTTCTTC. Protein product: CASSYSSVEDYNEQFF.

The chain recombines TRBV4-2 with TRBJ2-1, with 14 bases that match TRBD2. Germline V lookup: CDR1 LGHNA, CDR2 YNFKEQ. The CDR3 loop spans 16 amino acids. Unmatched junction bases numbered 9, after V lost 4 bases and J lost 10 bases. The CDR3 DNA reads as TGTGCCAGCAGCCCCCAGACTAGCGGGAGGGCCGGGGAGCAGTTCTTC. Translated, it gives CASSPQTSGRAGEQFF.

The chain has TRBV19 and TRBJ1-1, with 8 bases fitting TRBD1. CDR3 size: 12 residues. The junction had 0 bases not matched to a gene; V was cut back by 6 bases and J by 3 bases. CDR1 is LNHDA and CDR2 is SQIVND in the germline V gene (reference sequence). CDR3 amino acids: CASRDRDTEAFF. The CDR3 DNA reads TGTGCCAGTAGGGACAGGGACACTGAAGCTTTCTTT.

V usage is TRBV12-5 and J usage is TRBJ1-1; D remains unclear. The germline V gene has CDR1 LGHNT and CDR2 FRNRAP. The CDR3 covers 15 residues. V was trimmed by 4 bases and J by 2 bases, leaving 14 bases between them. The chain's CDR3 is CASGSITSGNTEAFF. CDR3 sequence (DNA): TGTGCTAGTGGTTCTATTACCTCAGGAAACACTGAAGCTTTCTTT.

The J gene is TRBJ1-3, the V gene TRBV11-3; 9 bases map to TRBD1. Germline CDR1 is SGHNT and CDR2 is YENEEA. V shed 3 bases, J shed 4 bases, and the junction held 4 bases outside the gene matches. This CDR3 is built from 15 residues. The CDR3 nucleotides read TGTGCCAGCAGCTTGGGACAGGGAAAAGGAAACACCATATATTTT. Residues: CASSLGQGKGNTIYF.

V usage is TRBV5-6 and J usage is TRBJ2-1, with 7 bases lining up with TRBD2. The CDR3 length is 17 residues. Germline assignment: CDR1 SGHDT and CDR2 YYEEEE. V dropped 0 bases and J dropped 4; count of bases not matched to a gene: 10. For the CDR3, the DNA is TGTGCCAGCAGCTTGGGTTTTGGCGGGAGTCGGTACAATGAGCAGTTCTTC. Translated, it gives CASSLGFGGSRYNEQFF.

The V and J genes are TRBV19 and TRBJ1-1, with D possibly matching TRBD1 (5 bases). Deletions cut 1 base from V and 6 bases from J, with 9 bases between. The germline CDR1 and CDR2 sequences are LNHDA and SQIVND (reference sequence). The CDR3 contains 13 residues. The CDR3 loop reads CASSIGQGAEAFF. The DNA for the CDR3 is TGTGCCAGTAGTATAGGCCAGGGTGCTGAAGCTTTCTTT.

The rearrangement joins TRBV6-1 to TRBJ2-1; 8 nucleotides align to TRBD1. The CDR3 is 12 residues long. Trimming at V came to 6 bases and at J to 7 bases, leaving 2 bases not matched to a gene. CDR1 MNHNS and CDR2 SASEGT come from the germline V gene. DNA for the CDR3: TGTGCCAGCAGGTACAGGGGGAATGAGCAGTTCTTC. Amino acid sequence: CASRYRGNEQFF.

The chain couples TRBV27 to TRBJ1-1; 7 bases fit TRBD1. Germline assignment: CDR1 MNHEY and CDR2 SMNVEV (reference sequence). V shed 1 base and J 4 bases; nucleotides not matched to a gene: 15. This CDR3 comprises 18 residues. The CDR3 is CASSLYGPSGGISTEAFF. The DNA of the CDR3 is TGTGCCAGCAGTTTATATGGACCATCAGGGGGGATTAGCACTGAAGCTTTCTTT.

CDR3 DNA: TGCAGCCTGGGGACAGGGGAAGGCTATGGCTACACCTTC. Translated: CSLGTGEGYGYTF. V gene TRBV29-1 combines with J gene TRBJ1-2, with 10 positions matching TRBD1. CDR1 and CDR2 (germline): SQVTM, ANQGSEA. The J segment lost 4 bases and the V segment lost 8 bases, leaving 7 bases of the junction unmatched. The CDR3 has 13 amino acids.

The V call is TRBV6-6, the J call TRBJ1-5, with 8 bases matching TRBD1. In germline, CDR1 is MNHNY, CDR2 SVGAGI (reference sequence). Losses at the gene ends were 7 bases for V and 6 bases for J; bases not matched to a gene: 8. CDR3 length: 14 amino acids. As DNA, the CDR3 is TGTGCCAGCACTCCAGGACAGGGAAGTCAGCCCCAGCATTTT. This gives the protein CASTPGQGSQPQHF.

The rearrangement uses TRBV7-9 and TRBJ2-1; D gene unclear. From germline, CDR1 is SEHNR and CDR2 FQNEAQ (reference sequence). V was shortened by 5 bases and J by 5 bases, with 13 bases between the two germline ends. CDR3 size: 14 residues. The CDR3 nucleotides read TGTGCCAGCAGCACAGCCCCGAGTCACAATGAGCAGTTCTTC. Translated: CASSTAPSHNEQFF. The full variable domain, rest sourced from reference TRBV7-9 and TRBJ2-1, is DTGVSQNPRHKITKRGQNVTFRCDPISEHNRLYWYRQTLGQGPEFLTYFQNEAQLEKSRLLSDRFSAERPKGSFSTLEIQRTEQGDSAMYLCASSTAPSHNEQFFGPGTRLTVL.

This CDR3 reads CASSRRNRGLDEKLFF. The CDR3 region has the DNA TGCGCCAGCAGCCGTCGGAACAGGGGGCTCGATGAAAAACTGTTTTTT. The chain uses TRBV4-3 and TRBJ1-4, with 9 bases identical to TRBD1. This CDR3 contains 16 residues. V was clipped by 4 bases and J by 6 bases; unmatched bases: 9. Germline-derived CDR1 and CDR2 are LGHNA and YSLEER.

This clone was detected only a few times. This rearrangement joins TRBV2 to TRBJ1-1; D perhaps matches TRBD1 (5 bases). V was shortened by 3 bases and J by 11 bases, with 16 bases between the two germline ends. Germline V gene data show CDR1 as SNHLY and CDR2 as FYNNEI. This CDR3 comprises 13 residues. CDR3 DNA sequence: TGTGCCAGCAGTGACCCAAGCCCCAAGGGGGCTTTCTTT. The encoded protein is CASSDPSPKGAFF.

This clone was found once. In DNA form, the CDR3 reads TGTGCCAGTAGTACCGACAGGGTGGAGACCCAGTACTTC. Amino acid sequence: CASSTDRVETQYF. The V call is TRBV19, the J call TRBJ2-5; 7 positions agree with TRBD1. The CDR3 length is 13 residues. Trimming cost V 4 bases and J 5 bases; bases outside gene matches: 4. Germline values: CDR1 LNHDA, CDR2 SQIVND (reference sequence).

In nucleotides, the CDR3 is TGCGCCAGCAGCCAAGGGGAACAGGGTCTGTGGGGCTACACCTTC. Translating gives CASSQGEQGLWGYTF. The V call is TRBV4-1, the J call TRBJ1-2; D possibly corresponds to TRBD1 (6 bases). The CDR3 spans 15 residues. The V end was cut by 1 base, the J end by 8 bases, with 17 bases between. Germline CDR1 is MGHRA and CDR2 is YSYEKL.

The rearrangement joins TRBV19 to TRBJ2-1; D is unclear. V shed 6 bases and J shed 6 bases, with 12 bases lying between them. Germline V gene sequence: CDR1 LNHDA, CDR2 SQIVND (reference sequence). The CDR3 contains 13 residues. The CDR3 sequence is CASRNMRSNEQFF. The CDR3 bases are TGTGCCAGTAGGAACATGCGGTCCAATGAGCAGTTCTTC.

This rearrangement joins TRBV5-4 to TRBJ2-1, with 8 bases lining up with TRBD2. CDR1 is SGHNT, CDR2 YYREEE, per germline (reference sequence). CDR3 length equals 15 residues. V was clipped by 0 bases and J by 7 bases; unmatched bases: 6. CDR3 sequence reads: CASSLAGGQGNEQFF. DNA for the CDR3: TGTGCCAGCAGCTTGGCGGGAGGGCAGGGGAATGAGCAGTTCTTC. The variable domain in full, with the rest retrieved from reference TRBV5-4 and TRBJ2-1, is ETGVTQSPTHLIKTRGQQVTLRCSSQSGHNTVSWYQQALGQGPQFIFQYYREEENGRGNFPPRFSGLQFPNYSSELNVNALELDDSALYLCASSLAGGQGNEQFFGPGTRLTVL.

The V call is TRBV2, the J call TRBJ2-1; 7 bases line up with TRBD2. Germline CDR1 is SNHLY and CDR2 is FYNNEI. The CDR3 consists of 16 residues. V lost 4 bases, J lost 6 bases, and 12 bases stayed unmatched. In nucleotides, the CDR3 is TGTGCCAGCAGTGCGAAGGTCACGGGAGGAGGCAATGAGCAGTTCTTC. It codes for CASSAKVTGGGNEQFF.

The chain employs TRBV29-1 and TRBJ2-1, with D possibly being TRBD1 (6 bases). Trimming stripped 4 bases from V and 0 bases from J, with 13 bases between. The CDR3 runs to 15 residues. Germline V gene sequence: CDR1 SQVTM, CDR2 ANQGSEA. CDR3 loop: CSVAGAESSYNEQFF. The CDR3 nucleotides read TGCAGCGTTGCAGGGGCGGAGAGCTCCTACAATGAGCAGTTCTTC.

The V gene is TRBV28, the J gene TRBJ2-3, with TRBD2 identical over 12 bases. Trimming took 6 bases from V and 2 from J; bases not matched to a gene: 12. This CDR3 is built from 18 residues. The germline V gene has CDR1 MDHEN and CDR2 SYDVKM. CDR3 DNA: TGTGCCAGCAGCCAGACTAGCGGGAGTAATCGGATCACAGATACGCAGTATTTT. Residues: CASSQTSGSNRITDTQYF.

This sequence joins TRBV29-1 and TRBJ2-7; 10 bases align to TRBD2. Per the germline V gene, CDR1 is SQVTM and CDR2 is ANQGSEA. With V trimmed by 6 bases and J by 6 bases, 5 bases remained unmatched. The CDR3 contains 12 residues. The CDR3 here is CSVASGRGEQYF. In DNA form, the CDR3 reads TGCAGCGTCGCTAGCGGGAGAGGCGAGCAGTACTTC.

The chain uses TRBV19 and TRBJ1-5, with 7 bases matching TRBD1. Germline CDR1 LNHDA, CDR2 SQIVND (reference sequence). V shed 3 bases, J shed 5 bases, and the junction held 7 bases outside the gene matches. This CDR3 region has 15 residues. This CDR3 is CASSIGQVYDQPQHF. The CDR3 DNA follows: TGTGCCAGTAGTATCGGACAGGTGTACGATCAGCCCCAGCATTTT.

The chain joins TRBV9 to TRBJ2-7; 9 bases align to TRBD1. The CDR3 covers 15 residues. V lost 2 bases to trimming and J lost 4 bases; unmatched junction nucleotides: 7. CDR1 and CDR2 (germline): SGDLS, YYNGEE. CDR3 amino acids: CASSVRGGQGYEQYF. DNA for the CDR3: TGTGCCAGCAGCGTCCGTGGGGGACAGGGTTACGAGCAGTACTTC.

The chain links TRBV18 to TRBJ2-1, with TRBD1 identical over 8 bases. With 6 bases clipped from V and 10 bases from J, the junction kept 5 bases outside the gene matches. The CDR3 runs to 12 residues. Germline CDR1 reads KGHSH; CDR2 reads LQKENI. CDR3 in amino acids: CASSSDRVEQFF. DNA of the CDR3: TGTGCCAGCTCCTCGGACAGGGTGGAGCAGTTCTTC.

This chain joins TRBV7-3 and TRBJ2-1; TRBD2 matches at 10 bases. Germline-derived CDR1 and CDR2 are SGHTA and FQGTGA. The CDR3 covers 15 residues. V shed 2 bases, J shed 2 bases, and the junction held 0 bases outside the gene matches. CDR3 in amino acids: CASSLGLAAYNEQFF. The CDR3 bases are TGTGCCAGCAGCTTAGGACTAGCGGCCTACAATGAGCAGTTCTTC.